This T cell receptor beta chain was captured in a study of shared clonotypes between healthy human individuals. All the donors were Caucasian adults who lived in Nashville, Tennessee. This CDR3 has 14 residues. Germline V gene sequence: CDR1 MNHEY, CDR2 SMNVEV (reference sequence). Losses at the gene ends were 5 bases for V and 7 bases for J; bases not matched to a gene: 7. Notes on the study in general: It was the non-shared clonotypes that had lower generation probabilities than clonotypes shared by all four donors. Researchers found naive subsets generally carried larger estimated richness than memory subsets.

With regard to this clone: What it binds is not known.

Each cell subset's genomic DNA was divided evenly among several immunoSEQ plates. Data came from immunoSEQ multiplex PCR; TCRdb stores just in-frame clones and leaves some out. The sample has millions of clones, approximately 93% seen once; the top ten hold about 0.39%. The chain links TRBV27 to TRBJ2-5; 10 bases align to TRBD1. Sequencing used naive CD4+ T cells from PBMCs. Subset: CD45RA+ positively selected. The source of this sequence is a man aged 18 to 35 in good health. Some clones in this sample may be carry-over from other donors' samples. CDR3 protein: CASSRTGGKGTQYF. The CDR3 nucleotides read TGTGCCAGCAGTCGGACAGGGGGGAAGGGGACCCAGTACTTC.